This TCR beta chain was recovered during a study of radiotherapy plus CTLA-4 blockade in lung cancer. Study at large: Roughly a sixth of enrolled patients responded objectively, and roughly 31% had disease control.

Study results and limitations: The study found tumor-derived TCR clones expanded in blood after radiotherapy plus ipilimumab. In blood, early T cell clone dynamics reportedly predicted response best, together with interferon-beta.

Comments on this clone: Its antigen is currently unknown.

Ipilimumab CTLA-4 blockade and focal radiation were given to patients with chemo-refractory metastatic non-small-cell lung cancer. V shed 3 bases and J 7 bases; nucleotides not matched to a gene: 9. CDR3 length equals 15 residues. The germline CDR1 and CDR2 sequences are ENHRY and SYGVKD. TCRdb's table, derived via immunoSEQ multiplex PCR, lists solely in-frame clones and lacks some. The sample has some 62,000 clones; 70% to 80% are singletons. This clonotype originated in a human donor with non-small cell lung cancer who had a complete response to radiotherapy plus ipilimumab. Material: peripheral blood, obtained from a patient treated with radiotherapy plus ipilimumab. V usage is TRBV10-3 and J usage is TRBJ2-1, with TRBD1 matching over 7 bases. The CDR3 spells CAISEYGTAENEQFF. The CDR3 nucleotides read TGTGCCATCAGTGAATACGGGACAGCAGAAAATGAGCAGTTCTTC.